This T cell receptor beta chain was found in a study of vaccination and CD4 T cells after COVID-19. Study in general: Comprising six males and four females, the convalescent participants counted two Hispanic individuals among them. Investigators took post-vaccine samples a median roughly 73 days after dose two, within a range of 14 to 241.

This sample's treatment: roughly 11-day PBMC culture with coronavirus spike peptide pools or control peptides (ViraFEST assay). After expanding antigen-specific T cells with peptide pools, ViraFEST sequenced their TCRs. There are 13 residues in the CDR3. Germline-derived CDR1 and CDR2 are SGHTA and FQGNSA. On this clonotype itself: Its antigen is undetermined. One end of the junction varies from germline; a read error may be responsible.

Sequencing of cultured CD4+ T cell DNA used the Oncomine TCR Beta short-read assay. TCRdb independently ran MiXCR on the PCR reads; one entry per CDR3 protein. The sample lists about 11,000 distinct CDR3 sequences; around 41% were seen once. The source is a human donor who had recovered from COVID-19. V usage is TRBV7-2 and J usage is TRBJ1-2; no clear D gene. Here the sequenced sample was CD4+ T cells from blood, cultured in vitro, taken after SARS-CoV-2 vaccination. CDR3 DNA sequence: TGTGTCAGCAGCTTGTACAGAAACTATGGCTACACCTTC. As protein: CVSSLYRNYGYTF. The variable domain in full, with the rest retrieved from reference TRBV7-2 and TRBJ1-2, is GAGVSQSPSNKVTEKGKDVELRCDPISGHTALYWYRQSLGQGLEFLIYFQGNSAPDKSGLPSDRFSAERTGGSVSTLTIQRTQQEDSAVYLCVSSLYRNYGYTFGSGTRLTVV.